The clone carrying this T cell receptor (beta chain) has ten or more counts. Antigen: not known. This entry is derived from a study of T cell repertoires in cytomegalovirus infection. For the study at large: Public TCR beta signatures were indicative of both CMV infection and a matching HLA type.

Each CDR3 protein gets one entry after TCRdb re-called the reads with MiXCR. The table shows hundreds of thousands of distinct CDR3 sequences, with about 24% occurring only once. Per the germline V gene, CDR1 is SGHVS and CDR2 is FNYEAQ. V lost 3 bases, J lost 8 bases, and 13 bases lay in between. CDR3 length: 14 residues. Study-level results: CMV carriers with the relevant HLA were identified by cumulative public TCR beta family frequency. Ex vivo responses were dominated by HLA-C-restricted CMV-specific TCR beta clonotypes.

The sequencing sample was made of CD8+ T cells from PBMCs. The chain carries TRBV7-6 and TRBJ1-4; a possible D gene is TRBD1 (6 bases). The TCR comes from a human donor in good health (CMV status not recorded). Some clones in this sample may be carry-over from other donors' samples. The CDR3 DNA is TGTGCCAGCAGCTTTCGGGGGGCTGGGGAAAAACTGTTTTTT. It codes for CASSFRGAGEKLFF.